Given below is one T cell receptor beta chain in context. What antigen it recognizes has not been identified. No quality values exist for individual bases; no much larger clone is one base distant. This sample is part of a study of OX40 agonist ivuxolimab in advanced cancers. With respect to the entire study: The costimulatory receptor OX40 (CD134) was targeted by ivuxolimab, a fully human IgG2 agonistic monoclonal antibody. The paper reports the monotherapy dose-escalation portion (N of about 47 patients) of the phase I ivuxolimab trial. Prior anti-PD-1, anti-PD-L1 or anti-CTLA-4 therapy was permitted, and checkpoint inhibitors had been received by 30% to 40% of dose-escalation patients. The purpose of peripheral TCRbeta sequencing was to test whether ivuxolimab changed TCR sequence diversity and led to clonal T-cell expansion. In the dose-escalation cohort, around four fifths of patients were male, and the mean age was 60 years with a range of about 20 to 90. Intravenous ivuxolimab was administered to patients every 2 weeks at six dose levels: 0.01, 0.1, 0.3, 1.5, 3 and 10 mg/kg. Partial responses occurred in three dose-escalation patients: two with cutaneous melanoma and one with hepatocellular carcinoma. Of the roughly 51 patients in dose escalation, around 20 had hepatocellular carcinoma, roughly 15 had melanoma, 9 had renal cell carcinoma and 9 had head and neck cancer. Study-level results and caveats: In the 0.1-3.0 mg/kg groups, partial responders had among the lowest normalized peripheral clonal expansion, particularly in CD8+ T cells. On average, CD8+ T cells showed more expanded clones than CD4+ T cells after ivuxolimab. Low levels of normalized T-cell clonal expansion were also seen in some patients who did not respond. The antigen specificity of the clonally expanded peripheral T cells was not determined. At doses of 0.1 to 3.0 mg/kg, clonal expansion of both CD4+ and CD8+ blood T cells was observed from baseline to week 6.

The trial excluded patients who had a history of autoimmune disease or were on systemic immunosuppression. Peripheral blood for TCR sequencing was collected from all dose cohorts at baseline, on cycle 4 day 1, and on cycle 7 day 1. Samples were obtained from an open-label, multicenter, first-in-human phase I dose-escalation trial of ivuxolimab. Adults with locally advanced or metastatic head and neck squamous cell, hepatocellular, melanoma or renal cell carcinoma were enrolled in the trial. CD4+ and CD8+ T cells were sorted separately from peripheral blood before TCR sequencing. Genomic DNA was isolated from the sorted cells so that the TCRbeta CDR3 region could be sequenced. The immunoSEQ Assay was used to sequence the TCRbeta CDR3 regions. The immuneACCESS repertoire file appears here via TCRdb, limited to in-frame rearrangements. These files lack a portion of the clones; in checked studies, under half of the deficit traces to unresolved V genes, and the cause of the others is not known. The sample records roughly 60,000 clones, more than 75% of which are singletons. The top ten clonotypes cover 3% of the sample.

V loses 4 bases of germline sequence and J loses 5 bases, and the interval between the two ends is 9 bases. The cysteine opens and the phenylalanine closes a CDR3 of 13 amino acids. The read is trimmed to its CDR3 DNA, 39 bases read in frame from base 1. Per the germline V gene (reference sequence), MNHNY is the CDR1 and SVGAGI is the CDR2. This material consisted of CD4+ or CD8+ T cells sorted from blood, taken in a trial of the OX40 agonist ivuxolimab. Recombination linked TRBV6-6 to TRBJ2-1, and TRBD1 may be the D gene, going by 6 matching bases. The sequence was obtained from an adult with an advanced solid tumor such as melanoma, head and neck, liver or kidney cancer. The DNA sequence follows: TGTGCCAGCAGTTCTCAGGGGAACAATGAGCAGTTCTTC. Translation gives CASSSQGNNEQFF.